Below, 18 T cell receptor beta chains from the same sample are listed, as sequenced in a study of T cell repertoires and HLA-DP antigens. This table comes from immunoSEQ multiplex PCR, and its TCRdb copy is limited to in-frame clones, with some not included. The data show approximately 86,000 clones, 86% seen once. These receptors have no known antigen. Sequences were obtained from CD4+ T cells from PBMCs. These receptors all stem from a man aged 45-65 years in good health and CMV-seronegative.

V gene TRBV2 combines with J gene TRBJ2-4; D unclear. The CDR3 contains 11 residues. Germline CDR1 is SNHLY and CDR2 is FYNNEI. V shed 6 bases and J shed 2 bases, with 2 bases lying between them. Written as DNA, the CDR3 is TGTGCCAGCAGCCCCAAAAACATTCAGTACTTC. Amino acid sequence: CASSPKNIQYF.

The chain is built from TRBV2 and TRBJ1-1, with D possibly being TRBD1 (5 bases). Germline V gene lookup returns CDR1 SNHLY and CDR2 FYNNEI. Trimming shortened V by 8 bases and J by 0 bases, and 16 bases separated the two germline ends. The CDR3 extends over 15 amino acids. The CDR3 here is CASAQGLMMNTEAFF. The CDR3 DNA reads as TGTGCCAGCGCCCAGGGACTGATGATGAACACTGAAGCTTTCTTT.

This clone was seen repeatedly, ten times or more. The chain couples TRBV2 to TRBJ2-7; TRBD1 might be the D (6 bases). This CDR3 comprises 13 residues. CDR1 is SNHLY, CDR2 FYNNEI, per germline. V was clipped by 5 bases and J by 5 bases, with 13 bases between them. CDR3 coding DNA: TGTGCCAGCAGTTTCGGGACAAAAAACGAGCAGTACTTC. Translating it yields CASSFGTKNEQYF.

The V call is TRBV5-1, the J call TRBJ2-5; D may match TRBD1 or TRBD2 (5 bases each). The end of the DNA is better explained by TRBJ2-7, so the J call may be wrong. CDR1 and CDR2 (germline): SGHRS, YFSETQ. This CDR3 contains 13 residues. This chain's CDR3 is CASSPGPDYEQYF. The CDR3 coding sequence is TGCGCCAGCAGCCCGGGACCGGACTACGAGCAGTACTTC.

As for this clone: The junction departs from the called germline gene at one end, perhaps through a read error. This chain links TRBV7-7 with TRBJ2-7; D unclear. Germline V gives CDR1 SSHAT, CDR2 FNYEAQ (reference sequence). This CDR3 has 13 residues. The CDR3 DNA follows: TGTGCTAGCAGCTTAGGAAAAGGCTACGAGCAGTACTTC. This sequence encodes CASSLGKGYEQYF.

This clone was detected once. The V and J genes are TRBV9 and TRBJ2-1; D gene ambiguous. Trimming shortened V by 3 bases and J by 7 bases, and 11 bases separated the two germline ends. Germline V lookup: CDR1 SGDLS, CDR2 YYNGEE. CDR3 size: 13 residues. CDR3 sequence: CASSGPARNEQFF. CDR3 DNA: TGTGCCAGCAGCGGCCCGGCTCGAAATGAGCAGTTCTTC. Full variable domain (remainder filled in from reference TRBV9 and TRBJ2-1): DSGVTQTPKHLITATGQRVTLRCSPRSGDLSVYWYQQSLDQGLQFLIQYYNGEERAKGNILERFSAQQFPDLHSELNLSSLELGDSALYFCASSGPARNEQFFGPGTRLTVL.

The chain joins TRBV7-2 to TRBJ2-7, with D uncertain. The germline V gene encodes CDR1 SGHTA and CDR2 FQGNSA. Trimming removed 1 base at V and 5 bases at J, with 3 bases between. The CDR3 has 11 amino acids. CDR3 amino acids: CASSLVDEQYF. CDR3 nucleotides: TGTGCCAGCAGCTTAGTAGACGAGCAGTACTTC.

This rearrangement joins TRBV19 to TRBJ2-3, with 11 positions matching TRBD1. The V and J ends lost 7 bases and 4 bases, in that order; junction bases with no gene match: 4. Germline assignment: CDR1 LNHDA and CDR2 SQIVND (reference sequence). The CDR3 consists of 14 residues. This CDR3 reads CASTDRGLSDTQYF. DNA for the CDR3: TGTGCCAGTACGGACAGGGGGCTGTCAGATACGCAGTATTTT.

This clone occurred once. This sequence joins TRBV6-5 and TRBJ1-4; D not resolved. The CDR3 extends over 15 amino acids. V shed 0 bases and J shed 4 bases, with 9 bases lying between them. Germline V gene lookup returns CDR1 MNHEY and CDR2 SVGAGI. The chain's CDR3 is CASSYSNRDNEKLFF. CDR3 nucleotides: TGTGCCAGCAGTTACTCGAACCGAGATAATGAAAAACTGTTTTTT.

The CDR3 spells CASSLIGTSGTDTQYF. Here the CDR3 DNA reads TGTGCCAGCAGCTTAATTGGGACTAGCGGCACAGATACGCAGTATTTT. The chain is built from TRBV7-3 and TRBJ2-3; 10 nucleotides agree with TRBD2. This CDR3 has 16 residues. The J segment lost 1 base and the V segment lost 1 base, leaving 2 bases of the junction unmatched. Germline V gene data show CDR1 as SGHTA and CDR2 as FQGTGA.

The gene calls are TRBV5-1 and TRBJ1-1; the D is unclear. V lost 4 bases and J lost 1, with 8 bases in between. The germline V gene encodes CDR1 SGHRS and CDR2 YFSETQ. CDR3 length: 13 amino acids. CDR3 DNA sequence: TGCGCCAGCAGCCCCTGGGAGAACACTGAAGCTTTCTTT. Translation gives CASSPWENTEAFF.

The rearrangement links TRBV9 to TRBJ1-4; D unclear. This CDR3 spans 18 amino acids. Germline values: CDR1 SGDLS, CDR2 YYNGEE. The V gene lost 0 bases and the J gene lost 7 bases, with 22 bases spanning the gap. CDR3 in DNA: TGTGCCAGCAGCGTAGGTTATCGGGGATTACGAGTGGGTGAAAAACTGTTTTTT. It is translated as CASSVGYRGLRVGEKLFF.

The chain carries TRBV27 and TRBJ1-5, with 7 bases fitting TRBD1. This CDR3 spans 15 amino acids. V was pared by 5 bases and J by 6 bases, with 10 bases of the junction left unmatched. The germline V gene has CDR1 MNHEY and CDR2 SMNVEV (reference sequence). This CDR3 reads CASSLRTGTFQPQHF. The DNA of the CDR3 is TGTGCCAGCAGTCTGAGGACAGGAACGTTTCAGCCCCAGCATTTT.

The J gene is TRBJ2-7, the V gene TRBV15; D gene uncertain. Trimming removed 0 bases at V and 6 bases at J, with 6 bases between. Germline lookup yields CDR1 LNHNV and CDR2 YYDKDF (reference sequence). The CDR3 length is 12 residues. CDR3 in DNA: TGTGCCACCAGCAGAGATCTGCGCGAGCAGTACTTC. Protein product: CATSRDLREQYF.

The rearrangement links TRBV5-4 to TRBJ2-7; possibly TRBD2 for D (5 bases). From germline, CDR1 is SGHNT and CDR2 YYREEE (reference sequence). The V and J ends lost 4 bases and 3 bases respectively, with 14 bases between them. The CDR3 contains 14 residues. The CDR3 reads CASSPPGSNYEQYF. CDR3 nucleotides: TGTGCCAGCAGCCCCCCGGGGAGTAACTACGAGCAGTACTTC.

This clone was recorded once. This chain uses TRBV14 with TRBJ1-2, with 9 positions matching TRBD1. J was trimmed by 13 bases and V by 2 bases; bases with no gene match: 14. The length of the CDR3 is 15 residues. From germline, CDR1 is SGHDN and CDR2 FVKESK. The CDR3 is CASSQNRPGQGGVTF. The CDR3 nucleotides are TGTGCCAGCAGCCAAAATCGTCCGGGACAGGGAGGTGTCACCTTC. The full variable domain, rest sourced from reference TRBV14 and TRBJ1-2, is EAGVTQFPSHSVIEKGQTVTLRCDPISGHDNLYWYRRVMGKEIKFLLHFVKESKQDESGMPNNRFLAERTGGTYSTLKVQPAELEDSGVYFCASSQNRPGQGGVTFGSGTRLTVV.

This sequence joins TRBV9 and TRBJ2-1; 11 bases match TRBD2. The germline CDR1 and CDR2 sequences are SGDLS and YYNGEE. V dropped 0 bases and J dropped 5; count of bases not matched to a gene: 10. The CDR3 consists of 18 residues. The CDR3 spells CASSVAPSGRPDNNEQFF. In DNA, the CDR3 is TGTGCCAGCAGCGTAGCTCCTAGCGGGAGGCCAGACAACAATGAGCAGTTCTTC.

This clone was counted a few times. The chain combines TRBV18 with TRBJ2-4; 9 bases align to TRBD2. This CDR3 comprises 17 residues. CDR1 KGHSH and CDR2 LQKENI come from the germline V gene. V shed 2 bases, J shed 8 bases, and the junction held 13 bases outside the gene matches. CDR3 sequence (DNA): TGTGCCAGCTCACCAGGCGGTCGACTAGCGGTTAAGGACATTCAGTACTTC. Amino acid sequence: CASSPGGRLAVKDIQYF.